A single sample is the source of the 14 T cell receptor beta chains below, sequenced in a study of blood T cell repertoires in COVID-19. Using immunoSEQ multiplex PCR, the repertoire was profiled, and TCRdb retains in-frame clones only, with some absent. The data contain hundreds of thousands of clones, 90% of them singletons. Input material: PBMCs or T cells enriched from blood (not recorded which). These receptors were taken from a woman under 30 with acute COVID-19.

The V and J genes are TRBV9 and TRBJ2-1; 8 bases match TRBD2. The CDR3 has 16 residues. V lost 4 bases and J lost 4; bases outside the gene matches: 10. Germline V gives CDR1 SGDLS, CDR2 YYNGEE. Here the CDR3 reads CASSPRGGRGYNEQFF. The DNA for the CDR3 is TGTGCCAGCAGCCCTCGGGGGGGGCGAGGGTACAATGAGCAGTTCTTC.

The CDR3: CASNQGNGNTIYF. CDR3 coding DNA: TGTGCCAGCAACCAGGGCAATGGAAACACCATATATTTT. The V call is TRBV11-3, the J call TRBJ1-3; TRBD1 might be the D (5 bases). The V and J ends lost 7 bases and 3 bases respectively, with 10 bases between them. Per germline, CDR1 SGHNT and CDR2 YENEEA. The CDR3 runs 13 residues. The full variable domain, its missing parts supplied by reference TRBV11-3 and TRBJ1-3, is EAGVVQSPRYKIIEKKQPVAFWCNPISGHNTLYWYLQNLGQGPELLIRYENEEAVDDSQLPKDRFSAERLKGVDSTLKIQPAELGDSAVYLCASNQGNGNTIYFGEGSWLTVV.

This clone occurred once. The chain joins TRBV4-1 to TRBJ2-5, with D perhaps matching TRBD2 (5 bases). CDR3 size: 13 residues. CDR1 is MGHRA, CDR2 YSYEKL, per germline. Deletions cut 6 bases from V and 5 bases from J, with 13 bases between. For the CDR3, the DNA is TGCGCCAGCAGGGACGGGGTCAAGGAGACCCAGTACTTC. This encodes CASRDGVKETQYF.

This clone was seen only once. The chain couples TRBV6-5 to TRBJ1-4, with unresolved D. Looked up from germline, CDR1 is MNHEY and CDR2 is SVGAGI. The CDR3 is 13 amino acids. V lost 7 bases and J lost 4, with 10 bases in between. CDR3 in amino acids: CASKWRINEKLFF. In nucleotides, the CDR3 is TGTGCCAGCAAATGGAGAATTAATGAAAAACTGTTTTTT.

V is TRBV28 and J is TRBJ1-5; D gene unclear. CDR3 length: 12 residues. Germline V gene data show CDR1 as MDHEN and CDR2 as SYDVKM. Trimming removed 2 bases at V and 5 bases at J, with 4 bases between. The CDR3 region has the DNA TGTGCCAGCAGTTTACCTCATCAGCCCCAGCATTTT. It encodes CASSLPHQPQHF.

This chain uses TRBV30 with TRBJ2-5; D perhaps matches TRBD1 (6 bases). Germline V CDR1 and CDR2: GTSNPN, SVGIG (reference sequence). The CDR3 has 12 residues. V gave up 5 bases and J gave up 3 bases, with 10 bases separating them. CDR3 DNA sequence: TGTGCCTGGTCCGCAGGGGAAGAGACCCAGTACTTC. Its translation is CAWSAGEETQYF.

This clone has a single count. The rearrangement joins TRBV19 to TRBJ2-1, with 11 positions matching TRBD2. Germline V gene sequence: CDR1 LNHDA, CDR2 SQIVND (reference sequence). The CDR3 contains 15 residues. V lost 5 bases, J lost 3 bases, and 3 bases stayed unmatched. CDR3 loop: CASSALAGVYNEQFF. The CDR3 coding sequence is TGTGCCAGTAGTGCACTAGCGGGAGTCTACAATGAGCAGTTCTTC.

The chain has TRBV27 and TRBJ2-7; D possibly corresponds to TRBD2 (7 bases). Trimming took off 2 bases at V and 0 bases at J, with 14 bases between the two ends. The CDR3 contains 16 residues. Germline V gives CDR1 MNHEY, CDR2 SMNVEV (reference sequence). The CDR3 is CASSLGGGAASYEQYF. CDR3 DNA sequence: TGTGCCAGCAGTTTAGGAGGGGGGGCGGCCTCCTACGAGCAGTACTTC.

This clone was counted a few times. The chain couples TRBV6-5 to TRBJ1-5; D gene unclear. The germline gives CDR1 MNHEY, CDR2 SVGAGI. CDR3 length: 13 residues. Trimming pared 7 bases from V and 0 bases from J, leaving 7 bases between. The CDR3 DNA sequence: TGTGCCAGCACCTACGGTAGCAATCAGCCCCAGCATTTT. Translated: CASTYGSNQPQHF.

The chain joins TRBV28 to TRBJ1-2, with TRBD1 matching 10 bases. The ends lost 4 bases at V and 3 bases at J; junction bases unmatched: 2. Germline V CDR1 and CDR2: MDHEN, SYDVKM. This CDR3 is built from 14 residues. CDR3 region: CASSSGQGDYGYTF. CDR3 in DNA: TGTGCCAGCAGTTCTGGACAGGGGGACTATGGCTACACCTTC.

This clone was observed a single time. The chain couples TRBV24-1 to TRBJ2-1; 15 nucleotides agree with TRBD2. J gave up 1 base and V 4 bases, and 1 base lay outside the gene matches. The CDR3 covers 17 residues. Looked up from germline, CDR1 is KGHDR and CDR2 is SFDVKD. This chain's CDR3 is CATSDGTSGRSYNEQFF. The CDR3 coding sequence is TGTGCCACCAGTGACGGGACTAGCGGGAGGTCCTACAATGAGCAGTTCTTC.

The DNA of the CDR3 is TGTGCCAGCAGTCGGGACAGGGGGAACTATGGCTACACCTTC. It yields the protein CASSRDRGNYGYTF. J is TRBJ1-2 and V is TRBV6-5, with 11 bases matching TRBD1. The V and J ends lost 5 bases and 2 bases, in that order; junction bases with no gene match: 1. The germline CDR1 and CDR2 sequences are MNHEY and SVGAGI. The CDR3 sequence is 14 residues long.

J is TRBJ1-4 and V is TRBV27, with unresolved D. Germline CDR1 reads MNHEY; CDR2 reads SMNVEV (reference sequence). The V end was cut by 7 bases, the J end by 0 bases, with 12 bases between. The CDR3 contains 15 residues. CDR3 sequence reads: CASNSKLATNEKLFF. The CDR3 region has the DNA TGTGCCAGCAATTCCAAGCTTGCAACTAATGAAAAACTGTTTTTT. The full variable domain, its missing parts supplied by reference TRBV27 and TRBJ1-4, is EAQVTQNPRYLITVTGKKLTVTCSQNMNHEYMSWYRQDPGLGLRQIYYSMNVEVTDKGDVPEGYKVSRKEKRNFPLILESPSPNQTSLYFCASNSKLATNEKLFFGSGTQLSVL.

V usage is TRBV12-5 and J usage is TRBJ2-7; 7 bases fit TRBD1. Looked up from germline, CDR1 is LGHNT and CDR2 is FRNRAP. CDR3 size: 14 residues. V lost 7 bases and J lost 2; bases outside the gene matches: 8. The CDR3 region is CASALTDRAYEQYF. CDR3 in DNA: TGTGCTAGTGCCCTGACTGACAGGGCCTACGAGCAGTACTTC.